This T cell receptor (beta chain) was found in a study of spatial heterogeneity in lung cancer. Specified time point: sample taken at primary tumor resection. Whole RNA came from tumor, nontumor lung or frozen PBMC and was sequenced without being sorted. This clonotype was observed at least ten times. MiXCR, run by TCRdb on the 5' RACE reads, gives a single entry per CDR3 protein. The sample includes approximately 90,000 distinct CDR3 sequences, around 10% of them seen just once. Germline V gene sequence: CDR1 SGHTA, CDR2 FQGNSA. The CDR3 sequence is 15 residues long. J was trimmed by 2 bases and V by 1 base; bases with no gene match: 4.

The chain links TRBV7-2 to TRBJ2-7, with 8 bases that match TRBD2. This TCR was recovered from a male donor with early-stage non-small cell lung cancer. The sample in question was PBMCs, obtained at surgery. The CDR3: CASSLGGTRTYEQYF. The CDR3 DNA is TGTGCCAGCAGCTTAGGAGGGACTAGAACCTACGAGCAGTACTTC.